The present T cell receptor (beta chain) was sequenced within a study of sequential checkpoint blockade in melanoma. Study-wide background: Each arm's sequence ended with maintenance nivolumab.

The treatment is: randomized to nivolumab then ipilimumab (arm A) or the reverse (arm B). From thawed PBMCs, live CD3+CD8+ cells negative for CD19 and CD56 were sorted. Clones were sequenced by immunoSEQ multiplex PCR, and TCRdb holds only the in-frame ones, with some missing. The table records 9,000 to 15,000 clones, about 80% of them present only once. V gave up 8 bases and J gave up 0 bases; unmatched junction bases: 10. Germline V gene data show CDR1 as LNHDA and CDR2 as SQIVND (reference sequence). This CDR3 has 16 amino acids. V gene TRBV19 combines with J gene TRBJ1-1; 9 nucleotides match TRBD1. Sequencing was performed on CD8+ T cells sorted from blood (inferred from file names), taken from a patient given nivolumab and ipilimumab in sequence. This TCR was recovered from a human donor with melanoma. CDR3 loop: CASAIPYRGLNTEAFF. CDR3 bases: TGTGCCAGTGCCATCCCATACAGGGGGCTGAACACTGAAGCTTTCTTT.